This T cell receptor beta chain was found in a study of T cell repertoires in aging, cancer and after chemotherapy. Whole-study context: Paired samples before and after chemotherapy came from glioblastoma patients receiving temozolomide-based therapy. About 10 million TCR reads made up the full dataset.

J lost 5 bases, V lost 3 bases, and 8 bases had no gene match. The CDR3 is 16 amino acids. Germline V gene sequence: CDR1 LNHDA, CDR2 SQIVND (reference sequence). TCR beta rearrangements were amplified from peripheral blood genomic DNA. Rearranged V-D-J TRB sequences were amplified with a mixed TRB-A/B primer pool. TCRdb re-analysed the multiplex PCR reads in MiXCR, keeping a single row per CDR3 protein. The sample lists 3,000 to 3,500 distinct CDR3 sequences; less than 35% were seen once. Whole-study findings and limits: These repertoire data do not allow conclusions about immunological memory after chemotherapy. In cancer patients, declining TCR diversity with age involved lost richness and lost evenness.

This clonotype turned up a few times. The antigen remains undetermined. The sequencing input was blood. This chain uses TRBV19 with TRBJ2-7; 12 nucleotides line up with TRBD1. The TCR comes from a human donor with a solid tumor. The CDR3 sequence: CASSIDRGQGANEQYF. The CDR3, as DNA: TGTGCCAGTAGTATCGATCGGGGACAGGGGGCCAACGAGCAGTACTTC. The whole variable domain, filled in from reference TRBV19 and TRBJ2-7, reads DGGITQSPKYLFRKEGQNVTLSCEQNLNHDAMYWYRQDPGQGLRLIYYSQIVNDFQKGDIAEGYSVSREKKESFPLTVTSAQKNPTAFYLCASSIDRGQGANEQYFGPGTRLTVT.